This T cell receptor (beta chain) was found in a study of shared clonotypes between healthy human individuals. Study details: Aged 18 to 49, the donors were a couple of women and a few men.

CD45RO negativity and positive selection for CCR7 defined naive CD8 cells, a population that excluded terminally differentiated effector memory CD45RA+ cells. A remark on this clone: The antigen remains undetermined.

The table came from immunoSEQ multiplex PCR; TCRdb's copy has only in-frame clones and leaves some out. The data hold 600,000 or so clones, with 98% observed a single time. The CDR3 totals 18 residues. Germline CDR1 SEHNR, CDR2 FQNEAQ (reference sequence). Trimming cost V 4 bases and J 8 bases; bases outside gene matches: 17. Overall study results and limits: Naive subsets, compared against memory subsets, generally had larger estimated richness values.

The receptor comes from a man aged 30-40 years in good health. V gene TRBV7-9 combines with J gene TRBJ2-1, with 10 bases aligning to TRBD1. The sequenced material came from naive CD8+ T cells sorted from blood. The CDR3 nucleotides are TGTGCCAGCAGCTCTCTCTCCGTCGGGACAGGGGTGGGCGATGAGCAGTTCTTC. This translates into CASSSLSVGTGVGDEQFF.